The source of this T cell receptor beta chain is a study of lymphopenia after photon versus proton radiotherapy. Study observations and caveats: Post-nadir diversity loss with photons came from oligoclonal expansion, particularly CD8+ Temra cells.

With 3 bases clipped from V and 7 bases from J, the junction kept 9 bases outside the gene matches. The CDR3 runs to 15 residues. Germline CDR1 reads LNHDA; CDR2 reads SQIVND (reference sequence). Data came from immunoSEQ multiplex PCR; TCRdb stores just in-frame clones and leaves some out. The repertoire holds tens of thousands of clones, with 84% as singletons. This clone was picked up one time. Antigen specificity is unknown. Specimen: peripheral blood, collected from a patient treated with photon-based radiotherapy. The source of this sequence is a woman aged 50 to 60 with pancreatic cancer. The V gene is TRBV19, the J gene TRBJ2-1, with 7 nucleotides matching TRBD2. The CDR3 loop reads CASSMTAAGVNEQFF. The DNA of the CDR3 is TGTGCCAGTAGTATGACGGCGGCGGGAGTTAATGAGCAGTTCTTC.